Sequencing of this T cell receptor beta chain was carried out in a study of T-cell reconstitution after alpha-beta-depleted transplantation in children. Broader study findings: There were reportedly several hundred expanded graft clones from which alpha-beta T cells came about two months after transplant. Among T cells one year after transplant, newly produced cells accounted for most counts and diversity.

On this clonotype: Its specificity is unknown.

A library of TCRbeta sequences, prepared with unique molecular identifiers, was generated. One entry per CDR3 protein results from TCRdb running MiXCR on the PCR reads. The repertoire has hundreds of thousands of distinct CDR3 sequences, roughly 24% of them found once; the top ten carry about 14%. The V end was cut by 3 bases, the J end by 2 bases, with 11 bases between. The CDR3 is 14 residues long. Per germline, CDR1 SNHLY and CDR2 FYNNEI. The origin of this receptor is a boy less than two years old who had a stem cell transplant for acute myeloid leukemia, so the T cells may come from the graft donor. Sequenced material: PBMCs, mostly from graft donor cells, taken 360 days after TCRalphabeta/CD19-depleted stem cell transplant. The rearrangement links TRBV2 to TRBJ2-7; TRBD2 might be the D (5 bases). Here the CDR3 DNA reads TGTGCCAGCAGTGACAAACTAGGCACCTACGAGCAGTACGTC. As protein: CASSDKLGTYEQYV.